Listed below are T cell receptor beta chains from one sample, sequenced in a study of T-cell memory formation after mild COVID-19. A single record per CDR3 protein comes from TCRdb applying MiXCR to the 5' RACE reads. The sample lists over 130,000 distinct CDR3 sequences, 11% to 15% seen once, with approximately 30% in the top ten. The sequenced sample was PBMCs or a T cell subset sorted from them (not recorded which). Source of these receptors: an adult woman who had mild COVID-19 (a few samples of this study predate the infection). Cell type and time point are not known. The CDR3 runs from the conserved cysteine through the conserved F or W. The D gene is left open where the match is weak. Clone size is not always given. Where it is, it says once, few, many or a class for expanded clones.

j_call: TRBJ2-7; d_call: -; clone_size: few; v_call: TRBV18; cdr3_nt: TGTGCCAGCTCACCGGCTCGGGACTCGCACTACGAGCAGTACTTC; cdr3_aa: CASSPARDSHYEQYF
j_call: TRBJ2-3; d_call: TRBD2; clone_size: -; v_call: TRBV20-1; cdr3_nt: TGCAGTGCTACCGGACTAGCGGGGGGGTTATTATTGAACACAGATACGCAGTATTTT; cdr3_aa: CSATGLAGGLLLNTDTQYF
j_call: TRBJ2-3; d_call: -; clone_size: -; v_call: TRBV27; cdr3_nt: TGTGCCAGCAGTTTAGGAGCGGCGAACACAGATACGCAGTATTTT; cdr3_aa: CASSLGAANTDTQYF
j_call: TRBJ1-5; d_call: TRBD1; clone_size: -; v_call: TRBV19; cdr3_nt: TGTGCCAGTAGTATAGATGGTGGGACAGGGGCCACTGGCAATCAGCCCCAGCATTTT; cdr3_aa: CASSIDGGTGATGNQPQHF
j_call: TRBJ2-1; d_call: -; clone_size: -; v_call: TRBV9; cdr3_nt: TGTGCCAGCAGCGTAGCGGGATCAGGGAGGAATGAGCAGTTCTTC; cdr3_aa: CASSVAGSGRNEQFF
j_call: TRBJ2-7; d_call: -; clone_size: -; v_call: TRBV7-2; cdr3_nt: TGTGCCAGCAGCTTCGGTTGGCGGATAACCTACGAGCAGTACTTC; cdr3_aa: CASSFGWRITYEQYF
j_call: TRBJ2-1; d_call: TRBD2; clone_size: few; v_call: TRBV6-5; cdr3_nt: TGTGCCAGCAGCTTGCAAGCGGGGGGCCACAATGAGCAGTTCTTC; cdr3_aa: CASSLQAGGHNEQFF
j_call: TRBJ2-2; d_call: -; clone_size: many; v_call: TRBV11-2; cdr3_nt: TGTGCCAGCAGCTTAGTCCCCGGGGAGCTGTTTTTT; cdr3_aa: CASSLVPGELFF
j_call: TRBJ2-1; d_call: TRBD1; clone_size: -; v_call: TRBV20-1; cdr3_nt: TGCAGTGCTAGAGATCCTGGGACAGGCCTTTACAATGAGCAGTTCTTC; cdr3_aa: CSARDPGTGLYNEQFF
j_call: TRBJ2-3; d_call: TRBD2; clone_size: few; v_call: TRBV5-4; cdr3_nt: TGTGCCAGCAGCCTCGGACTAGCGGAGAGCACAGATACGCAGTATTTT; cdr3_aa: CASSLGLAESTDTQYF
j_call: TRBJ1-1; d_call: -; clone_size: few; v_call: TRBV7-9; cdr3_nt: TGTGCCAGCACGACCTTCGGGAAGGGCACTGAAGCTTTCTTT; cdr3_aa: CASTTFGKGTEAFF
j_call: TRBJ2-7; d_call: TRBD2; clone_size: few; v_call: TRBV19; cdr3_nt: TGTGCCAGTACCCCCGGCAGCGGGAGGTCGGTCGAGCAGTACTTC; cdr3_aa: CASTPGSGRSVEQYF
j_call: TRBJ2-7; d_call: -; clone_size: few; v_call: TRBV2; cdr3_nt: TGTGCCAGCAGTGAAGGGCAGAGCGGCGCCTACGAGCAGTACTTC; cdr3_aa: CASSEGQSGAYEQYF
j_call: TRBJ1-2; d_call: -; clone_size: -; v_call: TRBV20-1; cdr3_nt: TGCAGTCAGGGCCCGGCTAACTATGGCTACACCTTC; cdr3_aa: CSQGPANYGYTF
j_call: TRBJ1-2; d_call: -; clone_size: -; v_call: TRBV3-1; cdr3_nt: TGTGCCAGCAGCCAGTCGGACAGAGTTCGCTATGGCTACACCTTC; cdr3_aa: CASSQSDRVRYGYTF
j_call: TRBJ2-1; d_call: -; clone_size: -; v_call: TRBV4-3; cdr3_nt: TGCGCCAGCAGCCAAGATAGCGGCATAGAGGTCCATGAGCAGTTCTTC; cdr3_aa: CASSQDSGIEVHEQFF
j_call: TRBJ1-2; d_call: -; clone_size: -; v_call: TRBV7-9; cdr3_nt: TGTGCCAGCAGCTACCCCGGGCTCTTCTATGGCTACACCTTC; cdr3_aa: CASSYPGLFYGYTF
j_call: TRBJ2-7; d_call: TRBD1; clone_size: once; v_call: TRBV9; cdr3_nt: TGTGCCAGCAGCGTAGGATGGGGGACAGGGATAGACGAGCAGTACTTC; cdr3_aa: CASSVGWGTGIDEQYF
j_call: TRBJ1-5; d_call: -; clone_size: many; v_call: TRBV4-1; cdr3_nt: TGCGCCAGCAGCCAAGATGGGGGGCCCTATAGCAATCAGCCCCAGCATTTT; cdr3_aa: CASSQDGGPYSNQPQHF